One sample yielded the 9 T cell receptor beta chains listed below, sequenced in a study of T cell clusters in autoimmune cytopenias. Each sample's input was 200 to 300 ng genomic DNA, roughly 40,000 genome equivalents. TRB was amplified by touch-down multiplex PCR, primer pools A and B combined. From the multiplex PCR reads, TCRdb lists one entry per CDR3 protein and no DNA. Its listing shows 5,000 to 7,000 distinct CDR3 sequences. The data also belong to a second study, concerning T cell repertoires in aging, cancer and after chemotherapy.

The specimen was peripheral blood. The source is a human donor in good health.

The J gene is TRBJ2-6, the V gene TRBV15. The CDR3 has 16 residues. Germline CDR1 is LNHNV and CDR2 is YYDKDF (reference sequence). The CDR3 is CATSPHQSGGANVLTF.

The rearrangement links TRBV6-5 to TRBJ1-2; TCRdb picks TRBD1, but there is no DNA to check that call. The CDR3 consists of 15 residues. Per germline, CDR1 MNHEY and CDR2 SVGAGI. CDR3 loop: CASSYGDGANYGYTF.

This sequence joins TRBV6-1 and TRBJ1-1. CDR1 is MNHNS, CDR2 SASEGT, per germline. This CDR3 is 14 amino acids long. The CDR3 spells CASSVWDMNTEAFF.

The rearrangement joins TRBV6-6 to TRBJ1-3; TCRdb's assignment of TRBD1 cannot be checked, as there is no DNA. The CDR3 is 14 amino acids. The germline V gene encodes CDR1 MNHNY and CDR2 SVGAGI (reference sequence). CDR3 region: CASSQTGSGNTIYF.

The rearrangement uses TRBV7-6 and TRBJ2-7; TCRdb designates TRBD1, a call that cannot be tested without DNA. From germline, CDR1 is SGHVS and CDR2 FNYEAQ. CDR3 size: 15 residues. The CDR3 region is CASSLGDRPTYEQYF.

The chain links TRBV19 to TRBJ2-7. From germline, CDR1 is LNHDA and CDR2 SQIVND (reference sequence). The CDR3 covers 11 residues. The CDR3 protein is CASSGSYEQYF.

This clonotype is identified as medium-sized from frequency. The chain carries TRBV29-1 and TRBJ1-2; TCRdb names TRBD1, which stays unverified in the absence of DNA. Germline V gives CDR1 SQVTM, CDR2 ANQGSEA. This CDR3 has 13 residues. The CDR3 here is CSATGGPNYGYTF.

The V and J genes are TRBV7-9 and TRBJ1-6; the TCRdb D gene call, TRBD1, has no DNA to confirm it. This CDR3 spans 17 amino acids. CDR1 and CDR2 (germline): SEHNR, FQNEAQ (reference sequence). The CDR3 is CASSLTIGDRGGSPLHF.

The V call is TRBV12-3 or TRBV12-4, the J call TRBJ2-5; checking the TCRdb D call of TRBD1 is not possible without DNA. The CDR3 is 15 amino acids. The CDR3 is CASSPSFEDQETQYF.